These T cell receptor beta chains were read from a single sample in a study of OX40 agonist ivuxolimab in advanced cancers. Sequencing was performed with immunoSEQ multiplex PCR; in TCRdb, only in-frame clones are kept and a portion is missing. The sample includes almost 70,000 clones, roughly 87% of them seen just once. Source: CD4+ or CD8+ T cells sorted from blood, taken in a trial of the OX40 agonist ivuxolimab. The origin of the receptors is an adult with an advanced solid tumor such as melanoma, head and neck, liver or kidney cancer. Both conserved end residues are part of each CDR3. A D gene is named only where the DNA matches it firmly. Clone size appears in some rows only: once, few, many, or a class for an expanded clone.

TRBV13	TRBD2	-	TRBJ2-5	TGTGCCAGCAGCTCAGGGATAGCGGGTTCGCAAGAGACCCAGTACTTC	CASSSGIAGSQETQYF
TRBV7-2	-	few	TRBJ2-5	TGTGCCAGCAGCGGCACCAAAAGCGCGGAGACCCAGTACTTC	CASSGTKSAETQYF
TRBV7-9	-	-	TRBJ1-2	TGTGCCAGCAGCTTATTTCGGGCAGGACGGACCCTCTATGGCTACACCTTC	CASSLFRAGRTLYGYTF
TRBV7-2	-	-	TRBJ1-4	TGTGCCAGCAGCTCCCTACAGGGACGTGAAAAACTGTTTTTT	CASSSLQGREKLFF
TRBV21-1	-	-	TRBJ2-5	TGTGCCAGCAGCACCCCGGGGGGTCTACCTCGACCGCAAGAGACCCAGTACTTC	CASSTPGGLPRPQETQYF
TRBV30	-	-	TRBJ1-5	TGTGCCTGGAGTGCCGGCAGCCTTAGCAATCAGCCCCAGCATTTT	CAWSAGSLSNQPQHF
TRBV7-9	-	-	TRBJ2-7	TGTGCCAGCAGCCAAAAGTACGGGGGCTACGAGCAGTACTTC	CASSQKYGGYEQYF
TRBV5-6	-	-	TRBJ1-6	TGTGCCAGCAGCTTGGGGTTGACTTCGAATTCACCCCTCCACTTT	CASSLGLTSNSPLHF
TRBV5-1	-	-	TRBJ2-1	TGCGCCAGCAGCCAAAACTCGGGTTTCACGAATGAGCAGTTCTTC	CASSQNSGFTNEQFF
TRBV6-5	TRBD2	-	TRBJ2-7	TGTGCCACCCGGGGGGACGGTCTCTACGAGCAGTACTTC	CATRGDGLYEQYF
TRBV11-3	-	-	TRBJ1-2	TGTGCCAGCAGCTTAGAAGGAAGGCTCGGGACCTATGGCTACACCTTC	CASSLEGRLGTYGYTF
TRBV27	-	once	TRBJ1-5	TGTGCCAGCAGTTTATATGGGGGATTAAATCAGCCCCAGCATTTT	CASSLYGGLNQPQHF
TRBV6-6	-	-	TRBJ1-5	TGTGCCAGCAGTCCGGCGGACGGCAGCAATCAGCCCCAGCATTTT	CASSPADGSNQPQHF
TRBV4-2	TRBD1	-	TRBJ2-7	TGTGCCAGCAGCGCCCAAACCGGGACAGGGAAAAACGAGCAGTACTTC	CASSAQTGTGKNEQYF
TRBV5-6	-	once	TRBJ1-1	TGTGCCAGCTCTCAGGGGAGGTTCACTGAAGCTTTCTTT	CASSQGRFTEAFF
TRBV5-5	-	-	TRBJ1-1	TGTGCCAGCAGCCCGACAGCCCTTAACACTGAAGCTTTCTTT	CASSPTALNTEAFF
TRBV7-2	TRBD1	-	TRBJ2-7	TGTGCCAGCAGTTGGACAGGGGAAGACGAGCAGTACTTC	CASSWTGEDEQYF
TRBV13	-	-	TRBJ2-3	TGTGCCAGCAGCCCCAGGACCGCCGAGGTTACGCAGTATTTT	CASSPRTAEVTQYF
TRBV9	TRBD1	-	TRBJ2-7	TGTGCCAGCAGCCCCCGAGAGGGGACAGGGGGGTACGAGCAGTACTTC	CASSPREGTGGYEQYF
TRBV7-6	TRBD2	-	TRBJ2-7	TGTGCCAGCAGCTTGACTAGCGGGGGCTCCTACGAGCAGTACTTC	CASSLTSGGSYEQYF
TRBV7-9	-	-	TRBJ2-5	TGTGCCAGCAGTTCCGACACCGGAGGATTCGAGACCCAGTACTTC	CASSSDTGGFETQYF
TRBV9	TRBD1	-	TRBJ2-1	TGTGCCAGCAGCCCGCGGACAGGGGGCATCGATGAGCAGTTCTTC	CASSPRTGGIDEQFF
TRBV27	-	-	TRBJ2-1	TGTGCCAGCAGGACAATAGGGGATGAGCAGTTCTTC	CASRTIGDEQFF
TRBV30	TRBD1	-	TRBJ1-4	TGTGCCTGGGAGGGGGCGCGGGGTGAAAAACTGTTTTTT	CAWEGARGEKLFF
TRBV19	-	-	TRBJ2-7	TGTGCCAGTAGTGCCTCAGTTGGTGGGTCCTCCTACGAGCAGTACTTC	CASSASVGGSSYEQYF
TRBV23-1	-	-	TRBJ2-3	TGCGCCAGCAGTCAATCGCTCGATTTCACAGATACGCAGTATTTT	CASSQSLDFTDTQYF
TRBV11-3	-	few	TRBJ2-3	TGTGCCTCCTCCGGGGCGGCTGCGGATACGCAGTATTTT	CASSGAAADTQYF
TRBV30	-	-	TRBJ2-4	TGTGCCTGGAGTTCCGGGGGCGCCTTAGCCAAAAACATTCAGTACTTC	CAWSSGGALAKNIQYF
TRBV11-1	-	-	TRBJ2-5	TGTGCCAGCAGCGCTGGGACTCACTCTTCCCCTCTTCAAGAGACCCAGTACTTC	CASSAGTHSSPLQETQYF
TRBV25-1	-	-	TRBJ2-3	TGTGCCAGCAGTGTGGGCATGGATACGCAGTATTTT	CASSVGMDTQYF
TRBV19	-	once	TRBJ2-1	TGTGCCAGTAGGTCCCATGGGGGGCTAAGAGATGAGCAGTTCTTC	CASRSHGGLRDEQFF
TRBV11-3	-	-	TRBJ2-7	TGTGCCAGCAGCTTGTGGGAGTACGAGCAGTACTTC	CASSLWEYEQYF
TRBV7-3	-	-	TRBJ2-5	TGTGCCAGCAGCCCGACACGGCAAGAGACCCAGTACTTC	CASSPTRQETQYF
TRBV11-3	-	-	TRBJ1-1	TGTGCCAGCAGCTCACAGGGCCTTGGTACTGAAGCTTTCTTT	CASSSQGLGTEAFF
TRBV18	TRBD1	-	TRBJ1-5	TGTGCCAGCTCACCAGGGACAGCTCAGCCCCAGCATTTT	CASSPGTAQPQHF
TRBV18	-	-	TRBJ2-2	TGTGCCAGCTCAATGGGGGACACCGGGGAGCTGTTTTTT	CASSMGDTGELFF
TRBV4-3	-	-	TRBJ2-1	TGCGCCAGCAGCCAAGTGGGGGGCAACAATGAGCAGTTCTTC	CASSQVGGNNEQFF
TRBV30	-	-	TRBJ2-3	TGTGCCTGGAAGCTGGCGGGACTGGTACATACGCAGTATTTT	CAWKLAGLVHTQYF
TRBV7-2	-	once	TRBJ1-1	TGTGCCAGCAGCCCACAGGGTGGAGACACTGAAGCTTTCTTT	CASSPQGGDTEAFF
TRBV5-4	-	-	TRBJ2-5	TGTGCCAGCAGCTTGGTAGCGCTCGAAGGGACCCAGTACTTC	CASSLVALEGTQYF
TRBV5-5	TRBD2	-	TRBJ2-3	TGTGCCAGCAGCTTCGGCGGGAGCGGAGATACGCAGTATTTT	CASSFGGSGDTQYF
TRBV28	-	-	TRBJ2-7	TGTGCCAGCAGTCTTCCGCTACCTCCCTACGAGCAGTACTTC	CASSLPLPPYEQYF
TRBV18	TRBD2	-	TRBJ2-1	TGTGCCAGCTCACCACTCCTAGCGGAGGGCCCAGTGGGGCAGTTCTTC	CASSPLLAEGPVGQFF
TRBV19	TRBD1	few	TRBJ1-2	TGTGCCAGTAGGGGGGACAGGGCCCTCTATGGCTACACCTTC	CASRGDRALYGYTF
TRBV7-9	-	-	TRBJ1-1	TGTGCCAGCAGCCCGCCGGTTGAAGCTTTCTTT	CASSPPVEAFF
TRBV5-1	TRBD1	-	TRBJ2-1	TGCGCCAGCAGCTTGGGACAGGGTGGACGTGGTGAGCAGTTCTTC	CASSLGQGGRGEQFF
TRBV6-5	TRBD1	many	TRBJ1-2	TGTGCCAGCAGTTACTCGACAGGGGCTAACTATGGCTACACCTTC	CASSYSTGANYGYTF
TRBV6-5	-	-	TRBJ2-5	TGTGCCAGCAGTTCCCCCCCGGGAGAGACCCAGTACTTC	CASSSPPGETQYF
TRBV19	TRBD1	-	TRBJ2-7	TGTGCCAGTAGTGCACCGGGACAGGGCACGGACGAGCAGTACTTC	CASSAPGQGTDEQYF
TRBV11-2	-	-	TRBJ2-1	TGTGCCAGCAGCCCAGGTCGGGACAACTACAATGAGCAGTTCTTC	CASSPGRDNYNEQFF
TRBV19	TRBD2	-	TRBJ2-1	TGTGCCAGTAGTACATCCGGGACTAGCGTCGATGAGCAGTTCTTC	CASSTSGTSVDEQFF
TRBV9	-	once	TRBJ1-2	TGTGCCAGCAGTGACGGGAACATCTATGGCTACACCTTC	CASSDGNIYGYTF
TRBV5-4	-	-	TRBJ2-7	TGTGCCAGCAGCGCCCCGGCGGGTTCCGTGGGGGAGCAGTACTTC	CASSAPAGSVGEQYF
TRBV25-1	TRBD1	-	TRBJ1-1	TGTGCCAGCAGTTCTAGGACAGGGAACACTGAAGCTTTCTTT	CASSSRTGNTEAFF
TRBV19	TRBD1	-	TRBJ1-4	TGTGCCAGTAGTATTCTCCCCAGGGGGACGTTGAATGAAAAACTGTTTTTT	CASSILPRGTLNEKLFF
TRBV25-1	-	-	TRBJ2-7	TGTGCCAGCAGTTCTGCGGACTCAATCTACGAGCAGTACTTC	CASSSADSIYEQYF